The 21 T cell receptor beta chains in this list originate from one sample, sequenced in a study of shared clonotypes between healthy human individuals. Using immunoSEQ multiplex PCR, the repertoire was profiled, and TCRdb retains in-frame clones only, with some absent. The table lists 2 million to 2.5 million clones, 80% to 95% of them singletons. The specimen sequenced was naive CD4+ T cells from PBMCs. Subset indicated: CD45RA+ positively selected. The receptor set was obtained from a young man in good health. Some clones in this sample may be carry-over from other donors' samples.

This rearrangement joins TRBV5-1 to TRBJ2-1; maybe TRBD2 (6 bases). This CDR3 comprises 14 residues. Trimming cost V 3 bases and J 7 bases, with 14 bases left between them. CDR1 and CDR2 (germline): SGHRS, YFSETQ. The CDR3 DNA is TGCGCCAGCAGCTCCCCGGGAGCTGGGAATGAGCAGTTCTTC. This gives the protein CASSSPGAGNEQFF. The entire variable domain, with the rest obtained from reference TRBV5-1 and TRBJ2-1, is as follows: KAGVTQTPRYLIKTRGQQVTLSCSPISGHRSVSWYQQTPGQGLQFLFEYFSETQRNKGNFPGRFSGRQFSNSRSEMNVSTLELGDSALYLCASSSPGAGNEQFFGPGTRLTVL.

The chain has TRBV10-3 and TRBJ2-5; 12 bases fit TRBD2. Germline V gene lookup returns CDR1 ENHRY and CDR2 SYGVKD. V lost 3 bases to trimming and J lost 1 base; unmatched junction nucleotides: 9. This CDR3 has 18 residues. CDR3 loop: CAISDALAGGGGQETQYF. The CDR3 bases are TGTGCCATCAGTGATGCTCTAGCGGGAGGGGGGGGCCAAGAGACCCAGTACTTC.

The genes are TRBV6-6 and TRBJ2-7; 9 bases are a match to TRBD2. Germline-derived CDR1 and CDR2 are MNHNY and SVGAGI (reference sequence). There are 15 residues in the CDR3. V lost 5 bases to trimming and J lost 2 bases; unmatched junction nucleotides: 7. The CDR3 reads CASSRETSGTYEQYF. CDR3 nucleotide sequence: TGTGCCAGCAGTAGGGAGACTAGCGGCACCTACGAGCAGTACTTC.

The V and J genes are TRBV5-4 and TRBJ1-1; 8 nucleotides line up with TRBD1. V was pared by 2 bases and J by 4 bases, with 7 bases of the junction left unmatched. This CDR3 is 15 amino acids long. CDR1 is SGHNT and CDR2 is YYREEE in the germline V gene (reference sequence). The CDR3 is CASSLMTGEGTEAFF. The CDR3 DNA sequence: TGTGCCAGCAGCTTAATGACAGGGGAAGGCACTGAAGCTTTCTTT.

In DNA form, the CDR3 reads TGCGCCAGCAGCTTCGGGACTAGCGGGAGCCAAGCCTACGAGCAGTACTTC. This sequence encodes CASSFGTSGSQAYEQYF. The chain employs TRBV5-1 and TRBJ2-7; TRBD2 matches 14 bases. CDR3 length: 17 amino acids. V lost 2 bases, J lost 2 bases, and 6 bases stayed unmatched. The germline gives CDR1 SGHRS, CDR2 YFSETQ.

The chain employs TRBV10-2 and TRBJ2-5; 9 bases agree with TRBD1. Germline lookup yields CDR1 WSHSY and CDR2 SAAADI. The CDR3 is 14 amino acids. The trim removed 10 bases at V and 5 bases at J, leaving 11 bases unmatched. The CDR3 DNA follows: TGCGCCACTCGCTATACAGGGGGCGGGGAGACCCAGTACTTC. Translation: CATRYTGGGETQYF.

The CDR3 is CASSRAAEAYGYTF. CDR3 DNA sequence: TGTGCCAGCAGCCGGGCCGCAGAAGCCTATGGCTACACCTTC. The genes are TRBV7-8 and TRBJ1-2, with D unresolved. The CDR3 loop spans 14 amino acids. Per germline, CDR1 SGHVS and CDR2 FQNEAQ. V lost 5 bases and J lost 4, with 14 bases in between. The whole variable domain, remainder taken from reference TRBV7-8 and TRBJ1-2, is GAGVSQSPRYKVAKRGQDVALRCDPISGHVSLFWYQQALGQGPEFLTYFQNEAQLDKSGLPSDRFFAERPEGSVSTLKIQRTQQEDSAVYLCASSRAAEAYGYTFGSGTRLTVV.

A single count supports this clone. V and J are TRBV14 and TRBJ2-3; no definite D call. Deletions cut 5 bases from V and 0 bases from J, with 12 bases between. Germline CDR1 is SGHDN and CDR2 is FVKESK. The CDR3 length is 15 residues. CDR3 protein: CASSLGSQSTDTQYF. The CDR3 nucleotides are TGTGCCAGCAGCTTAGGATCACAGAGCACAGATACGCAGTATTTT.

The chain uses TRBV30 and TRBJ1-1; D is unclear. Germline V CDR1 and CDR2: GTSNPN, SVGIG (reference sequence). This CDR3 has 13 amino acids. Trimming removed 0 bases from V and 4 bases from J, with 9 bases in between. The CDR3 sequence is CAWSVGGSTEAFF. DNA of the CDR3: TGTGCCTGGAGTGTAGGCGGGAGCACTGAAGCTTTCTTT.

The chain couples TRBV6-1 to TRBJ2-5; 7 bases align to TRBD2. With 10 bases clipped from V and 3 bases from J, the junction kept 11 bases outside the gene matches. The V gene's germline CDR1 is MNHNS and CDR2 SASEGT. There are 14 residues in the CDR3. The CDR3 region has the DNA TGTGCCACCCTACGGGGCGGGAGAAAAGAGACCCAGTACTTC. Translation: CATLRGGRKETQYF.

The V call is TRBV7-9, the J call TRBJ2-5, with D perhaps TRBD2 (6 bases). The CDR3 is made up of 15 amino acids. V shed 3 bases and J shed 5 bases, with 16 bases lying between them. CDR1 is SEHNR and CDR2 is FQNEAQ in the germline V gene (reference sequence). The CDR3 spells CASSFSSVSGETQYF. The CDR3 bases are TGTGCCAGCAGCTTCTCTAGCGTGTCAGGGGAGACCCAGTACTTC.

This chain connects TRBV5-4 to TRBJ2-7, with D maybe TRBD1 (5 bases). CDR1 and CDR2 from the germline V gene are SGHNT and YYREEE (reference sequence). Trimming cost V 3 bases and J 6 bases, with 7 bases left between them. This CDR3 spans 11 amino acids. The CDR3 reads CASSSGFEQYF. The CDR3 DNA is TGTGCCAGCAGCTCAGGGTTCGAGCAGTACTTC.

V gene TRBV1 combines with J gene TRBJ2-3; the table's D call, TRBD2, was not checked against the DNA. TRBV1 is a pseudogene. The CDR3 runs to 17 residues. The CDR3 DNA sequence: TGCACCAGCAGCCAAGAGATCAGCGGGAGTTCATCAGATACGCAGTATTTT. The encoded protein is CTSSQEISGSSSDTQYF.

In the case of this clone: Other DNA sequences in the sample encode the same CDR3. The V call is TRBV28, the J call TRBJ2-5, with 9 nucleotides matching TRBD1. Germline lookup yields CDR1 MDHEN and CDR2 SYDVKM. Unmatched junction bases numbered 4, after V lost 9 bases and J lost 2 bases. The CDR3 loop spans 13 amino acids. The CDR3 DNA follows: TGTGCCAGTACGACAGGGGGTCAAGAGACCCAGTACTTC. This sequence encodes CASTTGGQETQYF.

A single count supports this clone. The chain joins TRBV9 to TRBJ1-2; 9 positions agree with TRBD1. This CDR3 spans 15 amino acids. CDR1 SGDLS and CDR2 YYNGEE come from the germline V gene. V shed 1 base and J 3 bases; nucleotides not matched to a gene: 4. The CDR3 here is CASSVFTGGDYGYTF. The CDR3 DNA reads TGTGCCAGCAGCGTATTTACAGGGGGCGACTATGGCTACACCTTC.

The chain recombines TRBV9 with TRBJ2-1, with 9 bases that match TRBD2. V was clipped by 0 bases and J by 3 bases; unmatched bases: 4. CDR3 length: 16 residues. Germline-derived CDR1 and CDR2 are SGDLS and YYNGEE. CDR3 in DNA: TGTGCCAGCAGCGTAGAAAGGCGGGGGGGCTACAATGAGCAGTTCTTC. This gives the protein CASSVERRGGYNEQFF.

The chain combines TRBV19 with TRBJ1-1; perhaps TRBD1 as D (6 bases). The V end was cut by 7 bases, the J end by 10 bases, with 16 bases between. This CDR3 contains 12 residues. CDR1 and CDR2 from the germline V gene are LNHDA and SQIVND (reference sequence). CDR3 sequence: CASNFLRGRAFF. DNA for the CDR3: TGTGCCAGTAACTTTCTCAGGGGTAGAGCTTTCTTT.

This chain joins TRBV2 and TRBJ2-1; a possible D gene is TRBD2 (6 bases). V lost 6 bases and J 9 bases, leaving 18 bases between the germline ends. The V gene's germline CDR1 is SNHLY and CDR2 FYNNEI. CDR3 length equals 14 residues. The CDR3 loop is CASRGGLLSGEQFF. The CDR3 DNA sequence: TGTGCCAGCAGGGGGGGTCTTTTGTCAGGTGAGCAGTTCTTC. Variable domain in full (rest from reference TRBV2 and TRBJ2-1): EPEVTQTPSHQVTQMGQEVILRCVPISNHLYFYWYRQILGQKVEFLVSFYNNEISEKSEIFDDQFSVERPDGSNFTLKIRSTKLEDSAMYFCASRGGLLSGEQFFGPGTRLTVL.

This clone was seen only once. The gene calls are TRBV6-5 and TRBJ2-1; TRBD2 agrees at 10 bases. The CDR3 runs 13 residues. Germline-derived CDR1 and CDR2 are MNHEY and SVGAGI. The junction had 1 base not matched to a gene; V was cut back by 2 bases and J by 9 bases. DNA of the CDR3: TGTGCCAGCAGTTACGGACTAGCGGCTGAGCAGTTCTTC. Translated, it gives CASSYGLAAEQFF.

The chain uses TRBV28 and TRBJ1-2; 8 bases fit TRBD1. In germline, CDR1 is MDHEN, CDR2 SYDVKM. V was clipped by 6 bases and J by 5 bases; unmatched bases: 8. The CDR3 totals 14 residues. The CDR3, as DNA: TGTGCCAGCAGACAGGGACAGGCGACTTATGGCTACACCTTC. It is translated as CASRQGQATYGYTF.

J is TRBJ1-1 and V is TRBV25-1; D uncertain. The CDR3 has 13 amino acids. The ends were cut back, 8 bases at V and 3 bases at J, with 13 bases in the middle. The germline V gene has CDR1 MGHDK and CDR2 SYGVNS. The CDR3: CASHGIGDTEAFF. The CDR3 DNA reads TGTGCCAGCCACGGTATCGGGGACACTGAAGCTTTCTTT. Full variable domain (outside the CDR3, taken from reference TRBV25-1 and TRBJ1-1): EADIYQTPRYLVIGTGKKITLECSQTMGHDKMYWYQQDPGMELHLIHYSYGVNSTEKGDLSSESTVSRIRTEHFPLTLESARPSHTSQYLCASHGIGDTEAFFGQGTRLTVV.